Shown below are 32 T cell receptor beta chains from a single sample sequenced in a study of OX40 agonist ivuxolimab in advanced cancers. Produced via immunoSEQ multiplex PCR; TCRdb's table is partial and in-frame only. The sample includes about 35,000 clones, 84% of them seen just once. Here the sequenced sample was CD4+ or CD8+ T cells sorted from blood, taken in a trial of the OX40 agonist ivuxolimab. These receptors were obtained from an adult with an advanced solid tumor such as melanoma, head and neck, liver or kidney cancer.

The chain recombines TRBV30 with TRBJ1-1, with TRBD1 matching over 10 bases. V dropped 3 bases and J dropped 8; count of bases not matched to a gene: 3. CDR3 length: 12 amino acids. Germline values: CDR1 GTSNPN, CDR2 SVGIG (reference sequence). This CDR3 reads CAWSGTGDEAFF. The CDR3 DNA follows: TGTGCCTGGAGCGGGACAGGGGACGAAGCTTTCTTT.

This clone was detected only once. The chain has TRBV4-1 and TRBJ2-3; 7 nucleotides align to TRBD1. The germline V gene encodes CDR1 MGHRA and CDR2 YSYEKL. The CDR3 loop spans 17 amino acids. V was clipped by 1 base and J by 0 bases; unmatched bases: 7. In DNA, the CDR3 is TGCGCCAGCAGCCAAGTTTCGAGGGGGCGCAGCACAGATACGCAGTATTTT. It yields the protein CASSQVSRGRSTDTQYF.

V usage is TRBV19 and J usage is TRBJ1-3; no clear D. Germline CDR1 is LNHDA and CDR2 is SQIVND (reference sequence). The CDR3 spans 15 residues. V lost 5 bases to trimming and J lost 0 bases, with 11 bases between them. CDR3 sequence: CASSPWWSSGNTIYF. Here the CDR3 DNA reads TGTGCCAGTAGTCCTTGGTGGAGCTCTGGAAACACCATATATTTT.

The chain has TRBV6-5 and TRBJ2-3; no reliable D call. CDR1 and CDR2 from the germline V gene are MNHEY and SVGAGI. The CDR3 is made up of 12 amino acids. The ends were cut back, 4 bases at V and 3 bases at J, with 5 bases in the middle. This chain's CDR3 is CASSSSTDTQYF. The CDR3 region has the DNA TGTGCCAGCAGTTCTTCTACAGATACGCAGTATTTT.

The chain carries TRBV6-1 and TRBJ1-1; D unresolved. The CDR3 has 13 amino acids. The V and J ends lost 6 bases and 3 bases respectively, with 11 bases between them. Germline-derived CDR1 and CDR2 are MNHNS and SASEGT. CDR3 in amino acids: CASRRPWDTEAFF. CDR3 DNA: TGTGCCAGCAGGAGACCCTGGGACACTGAAGCTTTCTTT.

The rearrangement joins TRBV2 to TRBJ2-1; no definite D call. Germline loops: CDR1 SNHLY, CDR2 FYNNEI. Trimming shortened V by 8 bases and J by 8 bases, and 10 bases separated the two germline ends. This CDR3 is built from 11 residues. The CDR3 DNA is TGTGCCAGCGGAGACTGGTATGAGCAGTTCTTC. Protein: CASGDWYEQFF.

The chain recombines TRBV6-5 with TRBJ1-1; D is unclear. Germline lookup yields CDR1 MNHEY and CDR2 SVGAGI. The CDR3 is 13 residues long. The germline V and J ends were trimmed by 0 bases and 1 base, with 3 bases remaining between them. CDR3 loop: CASSYSWNTEAFF. The CDR3, as DNA: TGTGCCAGCAGTTACTCATGGAACACTGAAGCTTTCTTT.

The V and J genes are TRBV25-1 and TRBJ2-5, with 12 positions matching TRBD2. The CDR3 runs 16 residues. Germline CDR1 and CDR2: MGHDK and SYGVNS. With 3 bases clipped from V and 7 bases from J, the junction kept 9 bases outside the gene matches. Here the CDR3 reads CASSDPTSGGPGTQYF. The CDR3 DNA reads as TGTGCCAGCAGTGATCCCACTAGCGGGGGGCCGGGGACCCAGTACTTC.

This chain joins TRBV14 and TRBJ2-1; 14 positions agree with TRBD2. The CDR3 is 17 residues long. Germline CDR1 is SGHDN and CDR2 is FVKESK. V shed 3 bases and J 0 bases; nucleotides not matched to a gene: 1. The CDR3 protein is CASSQGTSGSSYNEQFF. In nucleotides, the CDR3 is TGTGCCAGCAGCCAGGGGACTAGCGGGAGCTCCTACAATGAGCAGTTCTTC.

This chain joins TRBV19 and TRBJ2-1; TRBD2 agrees at 7 bases. Trimming cost V 7 bases and J 3 bases; bases outside gene matches: 3. CDR3 length equals 13 residues. Germline V gene lookup returns CDR1 LNHDA and CDR2 SQIVND (reference sequence). CDR3 residues: CASMPSGYNEQFF. CDR3 coding DNA: TGTGCCAGTATGCCTAGCGGCTACAATGAGCAGTTCTTC. Filled out from reference TRBV19 and TRBJ2-1, the complete variable domain reads DGGITQSPKYLFRKEGQNVTLSCEQNLNHDAMYWYRQDPGQGLRLIYYSQIVNDFQKGDIAEGYSVSREKKESFPLTVTSAQKNPTAFYLCASMPSGYNEQFFGPGTRLTVL.

This chain uses TRBV5-1 with TRBJ2-1, with 11 bases fitting TRBD2. This CDR3 contains 16 residues. Germline V gene data show CDR1 as SGHRS and CDR2 as YFSETQ. The ends lost 4 bases at V and 4 bases at J; junction bases unmatched: 7. CDR3 amino acids: CASSPSGLAEYNEQFF. The CDR3 bases are TGCGCCAGCAGCCCCTCGGGACTAGCGGAGTACAATGAGCAGTTCTTC.

The chain has TRBV19 and TRBJ1-2; no firm D call. Deletions cut 3 bases from V and 0 bases from J, with 2 bases between. CDR3 length equals 12 residues. Germline V lookup: CDR1 LNHDA, CDR2 SQIVND (reference sequence). CDR3: CASSITNYGYTF. CDR3 DNA sequence: TGTGCCAGTAGTATCACTAACTATGGCTACACCTTC.

The CDR3 sequence is CASSPTGRNYEQYF. The DNA for the CDR3 is TGTGCCAGCAGCCCCACCGGGAGGAACTACGAGCAGTACTTC. This chain uses TRBV27 with TRBJ2-7; 7 bases line up with TRBD2. This CDR3 comprises 14 residues. Germline lookup yields CDR1 MNHEY and CDR2 SMNVEV (reference sequence). Trimming removed 6 bases from V and 3 bases from J; junction bases left unmatched: 8.

This chain connects TRBV4-2 to TRBJ1-1; D call uncertain. Germline V lookup: CDR1 LGHNA, CDR2 YNFKEQ. There are 16 residues in the CDR3. Trimming stripped 1 base from V and 3 bases from J, with 15 bases between. DNA of the CDR3: TGTGCCAGCAGCCAAGGACTAGGTGGAATTTACACTGAAGCTTTCTTT. Its translation is CASSQGLGGIYTEAFF.

J is TRBJ2-2 and V is TRBV5-1; 7 bases fit TRBD2. The CDR3 sequence is 16 residues long. The germline CDR1 and CDR2 sequences are SGHRS and YFSETQ. After removal of 4 bases from V and 2 bases from J, the junction contained 8 bases not matched to a gene. Here the CDR3 DNA reads TGCGCCAGCAGCGCGACCGGGACTACCAACACCGGGGAGCTGTTTTTT. Translating gives CASSATGTTNTGELFF.

This chain uses TRBV29-1 with TRBJ2-3, with TRBD2 identical over 11 bases. The V gene end was trimmed by 1 base and the J gene end by 1 base; junction bases not matched to a gene: 7. The CDR3 consists of 17 residues. Germline CDR1 is SQVTM and CDR2 is ANQGSEA. CDR3 sequence reads: CSVEGLAGTPGTDTQYF. The CDR3 coding sequence is TGCAGCGTTGAAGGACTAGCGGGGACCCCGGGCACAGATACGCAGTATTTT.

This clone was observed a handful of times. The V gene is TRBV2, the J gene TRBJ2-3, with TRBD2 as a possible D gene (6 bases). The V end lost 11 bases, the J end lost 3 bases, and 15 bases lay between the germline ends. Germline V gene lookup returns CDR1 SNHLY and CDR2 FYNNEI. CDR3 length: 13 amino acids. The CDR3 coding sequence is TGTGCCGGGAGCGGGCCCTTTACAGATACGCAGTATTTT. It yields the protein CAGSGPFTDTQYF.

V gene TRBV5-4 combines with J gene TRBJ2-5, with a tentative D call TRBD2 (5 bases). The germline V gene has CDR1 SGHNT and CDR2 YYREEE (reference sequence). Between the trimmed V and J ends, which lost 4 bases and 5 bases, there was a span of 12 bases. This CDR3 has 13 amino acids. The CDR3 loop reads CASSAAGVETQYF. CDR3 sequence (DNA): TGTGCCAGCAGCGCCGCGGGCGTGGAGACCCAGTACTTC.

The rearrangement uses TRBV5-4 and TRBJ1-6, with 7 bases that match TRBD1. CDR3 size: 14 residues. Losses at the gene ends were 4 bases for V and 6 bases for J; bases not matched to a gene: 4. Germline lookup yields CDR1 SGHNT and CDR2 YYREEE (reference sequence). CDR3: CASSPGQSNSPLHF. The CDR3 bases are TGTGCCAGCAGCCCGGGACAGAGTAATTCACCCCTCCACTTT.

To note about this clone: Its ends do not fully match the called genes, so a read error is possible. The gene calls are TRBV7-2 and TRBJ1-5; 7 bases are shared with TRBD1. The length of the CDR3 is 12 residues. The V gene's germline CDR1 is SGHTA and CDR2 FQGNSA. The CDR3 DNA is TGTGCCAGCAGCCCAGACGGAGGGGGCTTGTATTTT. This sequence encodes CASSPDGGGLYF.

This chain joins TRBV6-4 and TRBJ1-2; D uncertain. The CDR3 has 11 residues. Germline CDR1 MRHNA, CDR2 SNTAGT. The V gene lost 0 bases and the J gene lost 8 bases, with 4 bases spanning the gap. The CDR3 nucleotides are TGTGCCAGCAGTGACTCACAGGGCTACACCTTC. Translated, it gives CASSDSQGYTF.

The gene calls are TRBV6-5 and TRBJ2-7; D is uncertain. CDR1 MNHEY and CDR2 SVGAGI come from the germline V gene. V lost 4 bases and J 6 bases, leaving 19 bases between the germline ends. The CDR3 totals 15 residues. This chain's CDR3 is CASSSPPGVDSEQYF. As DNA, the CDR3 is TGTGCCAGCAGTTCCCCCCCGGGTGTGGATAGCGAGCAGTACTTC.

This chain links TRBV7-2 with TRBJ2-5, with TRBD1 matching over 10 bases. Trimming at V came to 5 bases and at J to 2 bases, leaving 5 bases not matched to a gene. Germline V CDR1 and CDR2: SGHTA, FQGNSA. The CDR3 spans 15 residues. The DNA of the CDR3 is TGTGCCAGCAGCCAAGGACAGGGGGGACAAGAGACCCAGTACTTC. Translation gives CASSQGQGGQETQYF.

CDR3 region: CASSLIGGRSTDTQYF. CDR3 sequence (DNA): TGTGCCAGCAGTTTAATTGGGGGACGTAGCACAGATACGCAGTATTTT. This chain links TRBV28 with TRBJ2-3; either TRBD1 or TRBD2 may fit D (5 bases each). The CDR3 sequence is 16 residues long. Trimming left V 2 bases short and J 0 bases short, with 12 bases between. Germline assignment: CDR1 MDHEN and CDR2 SYDVKM.

The V and J genes are TRBV6-5 and TRBJ2-6; D gene ambiguous. The CDR3 is made up of 12 amino acids. Trimming stripped 6 bases from V and 5 bases from J, with 5 bases between. Germline V gives CDR1 MNHEY, CDR2 SVGAGI. The CDR3 is CASRKWANVLTF. For the CDR3, the DNA is TGTGCCAGCAGAAAATGGGCCAACGTCCTGACTTTC.

The V gene is TRBV23-1, the J gene TRBJ2-4; a possible D gene is TRBD2 (7 bases). TRBV23-1 is an ORF, and what it does is uncertain. The CDR3 extends over 16 amino acids. Trimming removed 1 base from V and 1 base from J, with 11 bases in between. The CDR3 region is CASSQWGGPAKNIQYF. CDR3 DNA: TGCGCCAGCAGTCAATGGGGGGGCCCTGCCAAAAACATTCAGTACTTC.

The gene calls are TRBV19 and TRBJ2-6; 8 bases fit TRBD2. The CDR3 runs 16 residues. V was pared by 5 bases and J by 0 bases, with 3 bases of the junction left unmatched. CDR1 and CDR2 (germline): LNHDA, SQIVND (reference sequence). CDR3 sequence: CASSGGRYSGANVLTF. The CDR3, as DNA: TGTGCCAGTAGTGGCGGGAGGTACTCTGGGGCCAACGTCCTGACTTTC.

The chain employs TRBV2 and TRBJ1-2; D ambiguous. Trimming took off 1 base at V and 1 base at J, with 10 bases between the two ends. Germline V gives CDR1 SNHLY, CDR2 FYNNEI. The CDR3 contains 15 residues. CDR3 amino acids: CASSEGRRINYGYTF. CDR3 in DNA: TGTGCCAGCAGTGAAGGGAGGAGGATTAACTATGGCTACACCTTC. The full variable domain, in which reference TRBV2 and TRBJ1-2 provide the parts outside the CDR3, is EPEVTQTPSHQVTQMGQEVILRCVPISNHLYFYWYRQILGQKVEFLVSFYNNEISEKSEIFDDQFSVERPDGSNFTLKIRSTKLEDSAMYFCASSEGRRINYGYTFGSGTRLTVV.

The chain recombines TRBV4-1 with TRBJ1-5, with D possibly being TRBD1 (6 bases). Germline CDR1 and CDR2: MGHRA and YSYEKL. Trimming took off 2 bases at V and 7 bases at J, with 15 bases between the two ends. The CDR3 length is 15 residues. The CDR3 sequence: CASSQLGGKVQPQHF. CDR3 coding DNA: TGCGCCAGCAGCCAACTAGGGGGGAAGGTGCAGCCCCAGCATTTT.

This clone was detected once. The rearrangement links TRBV7-2 to TRBJ1-6, with D tentatively TRBD1 (5 bases). The V and J ends lost 6 bases and 8 bases respectively, with 17 bases between them. This CDR3 region has 15 residues. Germline V gives CDR1 SGHTA, CDR2 FQGNSA. The DNA for the CDR3 is TGTGCCAGCAGTGCCCGGGACTCTAGGGATTCACCCCTCCACTTT. Amino acids: CASSARDSRDSPLHF.

This clone was observed a single time. The chain carries TRBV7-2 and TRBJ1-5; D call uncertain. Deletions cut 5 bases from V and 6 bases from J, with 20 bases between. The CDR3 consists of 16 residues. Germline V CDR1 and CDR2: SGHTA, FQGNSA. The CDR3 nucleotides are TGTGCCAGCAGCCCTAGTCCCCCCACGGGTAGTCAGCCCCAGCATTTT. It translates to CASSPSPPTGSQPQHF. Combining the CDR3 with reference TRBV7-2 and TRBJ1-5 gives the whole variable domain GAGVSQSPSNKVTEKGKDVELRCDPISGHTALYWYRQSLGQGLEFLIYFQGNSAPDKSGLPSDRFSAERTGGSVSTLTIQRTQQEDSAVYLCASSPSPPTGSQPQHFGDGTRLSIL.

This clone was picked up one time. The gene calls are TRBV18 and TRBJ2-7, with TRBD2 matching over 7 bases. The CDR3 totals 14 residues. Unmatched junction bases numbered 3, after V lost 2 bases and J lost 2 bases. In germline, CDR1 is KGHSH, CDR2 LQKENI. In nucleotides, the CDR3 is TGTGCCAGCTCACCAGGGGGGGGGACCTACGAGCAGTACTTC. This sequence encodes CASSPGGGTYEQYF.